This T cell receptor beta chain is drawn from a study of cytomegalovirus exposure and HLA in healthy donors. In the study overall: Earlier work reported about 110 million unique TCR beta sequences from about 190 million T cells.

Both 60 Vbeta primers and 13 Jbeta primers went into the PCR. The repertoire was sequenced with immunoSEQ multiplex PCR; TCRdb's copy has only in-frame clones and lacks some. The sample lists 130,000 to 150,000 clones, under 80% occurring once. This CDR3 is built from 10 residues. CDR1 DFQATT and CDR2 SNEGSKA come from the germline V gene (reference sequence). Overall study findings and caveats: A later analysis revealed that TCR association rates differed between HLA loci, peaking at DRB1 and bottoming out at HLA-C. Per published reports, the classifier diagnosed cytomegalovirus status with high specificity and sensitivity. The study labeled roughly 160 TCR beta chains cytomegalovirus-associated.

In the case of this clone: Its antigen is undetermined.

The TCR originated in a woman aged 50 to 60 in good health and CMV-seropositive. The V and J genes are TRBV20-1 and TRBJ2-7; D might be TRBD2 (6 bases). The sample taken for sequencing was PBMCs. As DNA, the CDR3 is TGCAAGCGGGCCCCCTACGAGCAGTACTTC. Translating it yields CKRAPYEQYF.